The sample holds many counts of the clone carrying this T cell receptor (beta chain). Its antigen is currently unknown. Relative to the germline gene, one junction end is altered; a read error may explain this. The data belong to a study of T cells in Graves' hyperthyroidism and ophthalmopathy. General study points: Ophthalmopathy, as predicted by the model, came a median approximately 6.5 months after the prediction. Blood samples included most of the expanded thyroid clonotypes exceeding 0.001.

The CDR3 regions of TCR beta were amplified from RNA transcripts. First-round RT-PCR of the TCR CDR3 relied on the HTBI primer set. A single record per CDR3 protein comes from TCRdb applying MiXCR to the multiplex PCR reads. The data contain a few hundred thousand distinct CDR3 sequences, about 15% of them seen just once; the ten biggest clones take up around 17%. The CDR3 consists of 15 residues. Looked up from germline, CDR1 is SGHAT and CDR2 is FQNNGV. Source material: blood. This clonotype was sampled from a young woman with Graves' hyperthyroidism. The rearrangement joins TRBV11-2 to TRBJ2-3; 8 bases match TRBD2. CDR3 sequence reads: CASTLLAATTDTQYF. As DNA, the CDR3 is TGTGCCAGCACCTTACTAGCGGCGACCACAGATACGCAGTATTTT. Full variable domain (outside the CDR3, taken from reference TRBV11-2 and TRBJ2-3): EAGVAQSPRYKIIEKRQSVAFWCNPISGHATLYWYQQILGQGPKLLIQFQNNGVVDDSQLPKDRFSAERLKGVDSTLKIQPAKLEDSAVYLCASTLLAATTDTQYFGPGTRLTVL.